The 26 T cell receptor beta chains below all came from one sample that was sequenced in a study of cytomegalovirus exposure and HLA in healthy donors. The study ran its PCR with 60 Vbeta and 13 Jbeta primers. The data were produced by immunoSEQ multiplex PCR, yet TCRdb's version contains in-frame clones alone and is incomplete. In the table there are approximately 170,000 clones, roughly 83% of which are singletons. Material: PBMCs. The source is a boy aged 2 to 9 in good health and CMV-seronegative.

Points on this clone: The junction departs from germline at one end; a sequencing error may be responsible. The chain carries TRBV15 and TRBJ2-1; possible D gene TRBD2, 7 bases. This CDR3 has 17 residues. Germline CDR1 reads LNHNV; CDR2 reads YYDKDF (reference sequence). CDR3 protein: CATSLLRAGAPYSEQFF. The CDR3 DNA follows: TGTGCCACCAGCCTTCTTCGGGCGGGGGCCCCATACAGTGAGCAGTTCTTC.

The J gene is TRBJ2-5, the V gene TRBV4-3; D unclear. CDR1 and CDR2 from the germline V gene are LGHNA and YSLEER. V lost 1 base and J 7 bases, leaving 13 bases between the germline ends. The CDR3 is made up of 14 amino acids. The CDR3 nucleotides read TGCGCCAGCAGCCAAGCGACATCATCGGCGACCCAGTACTTC. Protein sequence: CASSQATSSATQYF.

This chain links TRBV27 with TRBJ2-2; 8 bases match TRBD2. V shed 5 bases and J 7 bases; nucleotides not matched to a gene: 18. The CDR3 consists of 18 residues. Per the germline V gene, CDR1 is MNHEY and CDR2 is SMNVEV (reference sequence). In nucleotides, the CDR3 is TGTGCCAGCAGTCGAAGAGAAACCGGGACTAGATCCGGCGGGGAGCTGTTTTTT. Its protein product is CASSRRETGTRSGGELFF.

This clone occurred a few times. The J gene is TRBJ2-7, the V gene TRBV28; maybe TRBD2 (5 bases). The V end was cut by 4 bases, the J end by 9 bases, with 19 bases between. The CDR3 has 14 amino acids. Looked up from germline, CDR1 is MDHEN and CDR2 is SYDVKM. The CDR3: CASSSREPLRGQYF. As DNA, the CDR3 is TGTGCCAGCAGTTCCCGGGAACCATTACGAGGGCAGTACTTC.

CDR3 protein: CASSLRKHIEGHGNQPQHF. CDR3 in DNA: TGTGCCAGCAGTTTAAGGAAGCACATCGAGGGACACGGCAATCAGCCCCAGCATTTT. The chain links TRBV27 to TRBJ1-5, with a weak D call TRBD1 (6 bases). Per the germline V gene, CDR1 is MNHEY and CDR2 is SMNVEV (reference sequence). The CDR3 is 19 residues long. The ends were cut back, 2 bases at V and 2 bases at J, with 22 bases in the middle.

The CDR3 region has the DNA TGCGCCAGCAGCTCGAACCACCGGGAGCAGTTCTTC. This gives the protein CASSSNHREQFF. The chain couples TRBV4-3 to TRBJ2-1; the D is unclear. V lost 5 bases and J 10 bases, leaving 12 bases between the germline ends. This CDR3 comprises 12 residues. The germline CDR1 and CDR2 sequences are LGHNA and YSLEER.

The sample holds one count of this clone. The chain carries TRBV25-1 and TRBJ2-5; maybe TRBD1 (8 bases). Per germline, CDR1 MGHDK and CDR2 SYGVNS. The germline V and J ends were trimmed by 3 bases and 7 bases, with 18 bases remaining between them. The CDR3 totals 15 residues. CDR3 in DNA: TGTGCCAGCAGTGATGGATACAGGGGGGGTGGGACCCAGTACTTC. The encoded protein is CASSDGYRGGGTQYF.

This clone occurred once. The chain is built from TRBV4-3 and TRBJ2-2, with D possibly being TRBD1 (5 bases). V gave up 4 bases and J gave up 7 bases, with 19 bases separating them. This CDR3 spans 16 amino acids. Germline CDR1 and CDR2: LGHNA and YSLEER. CDR3 DNA: TGCGCCAGCAGCCCAAGATCTGGGGCAGGGAACGGGGAGCTGTTTTTT. Protein sequence: CASSPRSGAGNGELFF.

The chain recombines TRBV5-4 with TRBJ2-3, with TRBD2 matching 8 bases. Germline V gives CDR1 SGHNT, CDR2 YYREEE (reference sequence). The CDR3 sequence is 16 residues long. The V segment lost 4 bases and the J segment 4 bases; nucleotides outside the gene matches: 11. As DNA, the CDR3 is TGTGCCAGCAGCCCTGGGCTGGCGGGAGGATCAGATACGCAGTATTTT. This sequence encodes CASSPGLAGGSDTQYF.

The chain combines TRBV18 with TRBJ2-3; D unclear. Trimming pared 6 bases from V and 4 bases from J, leaving 14 bases between. Germline assignment: CDR1 KGHSH and CDR2 LQKENI. The CDR3 covers 14 residues. The CDR3 nucleotides read TGTGCCAGCTCTCACGATCCACACGCAGATACGCAGTATTTT. Residues: CASSHDPHADTQYF. The entire variable domain, with the rest obtained from reference TRBV18 and TRBJ2-3, is as follows: NAGVMQNPRHLVRRRGQEARLRCSPMKGHSHVYWYRQLPEEGLKFMVYLQKENIIDESGMPKERFSAEFPKEGPSILRIQQVVRGDSAAYFCASSHDPHADTQYFGPGTRLTVL.

V is TRBV5-4 and J is TRBJ1-2; D unresolved. This CDR3 is 12 amino acids long. V shed 0 bases and J shed 6 bases, with 6 bases lying between them. Per germline, CDR1 SGHNT and CDR2 YYREEE (reference sequence). CDR3 protein: CASSLDSHGYTF. Here the CDR3 DNA reads TGTGCCAGCAGCTTGGATAGCCATGGCTACACCTTC.

The rearrangement links TRBV7-2 to TRBJ2-2, with D maybe TRBD2 (6 bases). The CDR3 has 13 amino acids. Germline V gene sequence: CDR1 SGHTA, CDR2 FQGNSA. Trimming stripped 5 bases from V and 5 bases from J, with 9 bases between. This CDR3 is CASSQTSTGELFF. As DNA, the CDR3 is TGTGCCAGCAGCCAGACTAGTACCGGGGAGCTGTTTTTT.

There are a few counts of this clone. The chain joins TRBV6-1 to TRBJ1-1; D possibly corresponds to TRBD1 (5 bases). Trimming pared 4 bases from V and 5 bases from J, leaving 11 bases between. Germline V gene lookup returns CDR1 MNHNS and CDR2 SASEGT. The CDR3 sequence is 13 residues long. DNA of the CDR3: TGTGCCAGCAGTGGGACATTTCGGACTGAAGCTTTCTTT. As protein: CASSGTFRTEAFF.

V is TRBV14 and J is TRBJ2-1; 10 bases agree with TRBD2. The CDR3 runs to 18 residues. With V trimmed by 1 base and J by 7 bases, 13 bases remained unmatched. The V gene's germline CDR1 is SGHDN and CDR2 FVKESK. CDR3 coding DNA: TGTGCCAGCAGCCAAGGGTGGAGTAGCGGGAGGATGGGTAATGAGCAGTTCTTC. It yields the protein CASSQGWSSGRMGNEQFF.

This clone was recorded only once. This chain uses TRBV6-6 with TRBJ1-5; 9 nucleotides align to TRBD1. The CDR3 has 15 residues. The J segment lost 7 bases and the V segment lost 5 bases, leaving 9 bases of the junction unmatched. CDR1 is MNHNY and CDR2 is SVGAGI in the germline V gene (reference sequence). The CDR3, as DNA: TGTGCCAGCAGTCCCGGACAGGGGTGGCTGCAGCCCCAGCATTTT. It translates to CASSPGQGWLQPQHF.

The chain couples TRBV5-1 to TRBJ2-3; tentative D call: TRBD1 (5 bases). V lost 5 bases, J lost 0 bases, and 10 bases lay in between. The CDR3 has 14 residues. Germline values: CDR1 SGHRS, CDR2 YFSETQ. The CDR3 protein is CASRATVSTDTQYF. The CDR3 nucleotides are TGCGCCAGCAGAGCGACAGTCAGCACAGATACGCAGTATTTT.

The rearrangement links TRBV5-6 to TRBJ2-7, with D perhaps matching TRBD1 (6 bases). The V gene's germline CDR1 is SGHDT and CDR2 YYEEEE. The CDR3 extends over 15 amino acids. Trimming cost V 4 bases and J 0 bases, with 14 bases left between them. CDR3 DNA sequence: TGTGCCAGCAGCGATGGACAGATGAGCTCCTACGAGCAGTACTTC. Encoded protein: CASSDGQMSSYEQYF.

The chain has TRBV10-2 and TRBJ2-7, with D unresolved. The germline V gene has CDR1 WSHSY and CDR2 SAAADI. V lost 6 bases and J 3 bases, leaving 12 bases between the germline ends. This CDR3 contains 13 residues. The CDR3 DNA follows: TGCGCCAGCAGCATCCAGGCCGGCTACGAGCAGTACGTC. Protein sequence: CASSIQAGYEQYV.

This clone was found once. The V call is TRBV29-1, the J call TRBJ1-2; TRBD1 agrees at 9 bases. There are 13 residues in the CDR3. Germline CDR1 reads SQVTM; CDR2 reads ANQGSEA. Trimming cost V 3 bases and J 8 bases; bases outside gene matches: 7. CDR3 loop: CSVDSDRGVGYTF. DNA for the CDR3: TGCAGCGTTGACTCGGACAGGGGTGTCGGCTACACCTTC.

The rearrangement joins TRBV19 to TRBJ1-2; no clear D gene. The V gene's germline CDR1 is LNHDA and CDR2 SQIVND (reference sequence). The V and J ends lost 4 bases and 3 bases respectively, with 9 bases between them. The CDR3 is 13 amino acids. CDR3 region: CASSTLGDYGYTF. DNA of the CDR3: TGTGCCAGTAGTACATTAGGAGACTATGGCTACACCTTC. Complete variable domain (other parts from reference TRBV19 and TRBJ1-2): DGGITQSPKYLFRKEGQNVTLSCEQNLNHDAMYWYRQDPGQGLRLIYYSQIVNDFQKGDIAEGYSVSREKKESFPLTVTSAQKNPTAFYLCASSTLGDYGYTFGSGTRLTVV.

The V gene is TRBV4-2, the J gene TRBJ2-2, with D perhaps matching TRBD2 (6 bases). Trimming stripped 1 base from V and 8 bases from J, with 11 bases between. The CDR3 consists of 14 residues. CDR1 and CDR2 (germline): LGHNA, YNFKEQ. The CDR3 bases are TGTGCCAGCAGCCAAGGACTAGAAAGGGGGGAGCTGTTTTTT. Translating gives CASSQGLERGELFF.

The chain carries TRBV27 and TRBJ2-5; D not resolved. The V and J ends lost 1 base and 5 bases respectively, with 8 bases between them. Germline-derived CDR1 and CDR2 are MNHEY and SMNVEV (reference sequence). The CDR3 covers 13 residues. The CDR3 DNA reads as TGTGCCAGCAGTTTATATCTAGGCGAGACCCAGTACTTC. It yields the protein CASSLYLGETQYF.

The V gene is TRBV18, the J gene TRBJ2-3; possible D gene TRBD2, 6 bases. The germline V and J ends were trimmed by 3 bases and 6 bases, with 16 bases remaining between them. CDR3 length: 15 residues. CDR1 KGHSH and CDR2 LQKENI come from the germline V gene. The DNA of the CDR3 is TGTGCCAGCTCACCTCGACTAGTGACTGGGGATACGCAGTATTTT. As protein: CASSPRLVTGDTQYF. The variable domain in full, completed from reference TRBV18 and TRBJ2-3, reads NAGVMQNPRHLVRRRGQEARLRCSPMKGHSHVYWYRQLPEEGLKFMVYLQKENIIDESGMPKERFSAEFPKEGPSILRIQQVVRGDSAAYFCASSPRLVTGDTQYFGPGTRLTVL.

There are a few counts of this clone. The chain has TRBV6-5 and TRBJ1-1; the D is unclear. The V end was cut by 6 bases, the J end by 5 bases, with 16 bases between. Germline CDR1 is MNHEY and CDR2 is SVGAGI. CDR3 size: 14 residues. CDR3 amino acids: CASSADTRGTEAFF. The CDR3 bases are TGTGCCAGCAGCGCCGATACTCGAGGGACTGAAGCTTTCTTT.

The genes are TRBV7-6 and TRBJ2-5; D may be TRBD1 (5 bases). Germline V gives CDR1 SGHVS, CDR2 FNYEAQ. This CDR3 is built from 15 residues. V lost 1 base and J lost 5, with 14 bases in between. The CDR3 spells CASSLESQGVETQYF. CDR3 bases: TGTGCCAGCAGCTTAGAATCTCAGGGTGTTGAGACCCAGTACTTC. Drawing the rest from reference TRBV7-6 and TRBJ2-5, the complete variable domain is GAGVSQSPRYKVTKRGQDVALRCDPISGHVSLYWYRQALGQGPEFLTYFNYEAQQDKSGLPNDRFSAERPEGSISTLTIQRTEQRDSAMYRCASSLESQGVETQYFGPGTRLLVL.

CDR3 in amino acids: CASSDLPGQGYGYTF. The CDR3 DNA sequence: TGTGCCAGCAGTGATCTTCCGGGACAGGGCTATGGCTACACCTTC. The V gene is TRBV6-1, the J gene TRBJ1-2, with 9 positions matching TRBD1. The trim removed 3 bases at V and 4 bases at J, leaving 6 bases unmatched. Germline loops: CDR1 MNHNS, CDR2 SASEGT. CDR3 length equals 15 residues.